What follows are 30 T cell receptor beta chains derived from one specimen sequenced in a study of identifying expanded T cells in peripheral blood. Profiling relied on immunoSEQ multiplex PCR, and the TCRdb table lists in-frame clones only, not all of them. The sample has over 85,000 clones; around 84% are singletons. The sequenced material came from blood. Receptors were obtained from a person aged 18 to 70 in good health.

The chain joins TRBV27 to TRBJ2-7; no clear D gene. Per germline, CDR1 MNHEY and CDR2 SMNVEV (reference sequence). V was cut by 2 bases and J by 2 bases, with 16 bases left in between. The CDR3 spans 16 residues. CDR3 coding DNA: TGTGCCAGCAGTTTAAACGCAGCGCCTACTACCTACGAGCAGTACTTC. The encoded protein is CASSLNAAPTTYEQYF.

The rearrangement joins TRBV5-4 to TRBJ2-5, with D maybe TRBD1 (6 bases). The CDR3 is made up of 16 amino acids. Germline values: CDR1 SGHNT, CDR2 YYREEE (reference sequence). Trimming removed 4 bases at V and 5 bases at J, with 21 bases between. The CDR3 spells CASSLHVGQGKETQYF. In DNA form, the CDR3 reads TGTGCCAGCAGCCTCCACGTGGGGCAGGGGAAGGAGACCCAGTACTTC.

The chain links TRBV5-6 to TRBJ2-3; TRBD1 or TRBD2 may be the D gene (5 bases each). Germline assignment: CDR1 SGHDT and CDR2 YYEEEE. V lost 4 bases to trimming and J lost 2 bases, with 14 bases between them. This CDR3 contains 15 residues. The CDR3 region has the DNA TGTGCCAGCAGCCCGAGGGGTACTAACACAGATACGCAGTATTTT. Amino acids: CASSPRGTNTDTQYF.

This chain connects TRBV25-1 to TRBJ1-2; the match to TRBD1 covers 12 bases. The J segment lost 6 bases and the V segment lost 4 bases, leaving 3 bases of the junction unmatched. The CDR3 has 14 amino acids. CDR1 and CDR2 from the germline V gene are MGHDK and SYGVNS. This CDR3 reads CASSVGQGADGYTF. In nucleotides, the CDR3 is TGTGCCAGCAGTGTGGGACAGGGGGCCGATGGCTACACCTTC.

This chain joins TRBV18 and TRBJ2-7; TRBD1 might be the D (5 bases). CDR1 and CDR2 (germline): KGHSH, LQKENI. V was trimmed by 3 bases and J by 6 bases, leaving 15 bases between them. The CDR3 has 14 amino acids. CDR3 residues: CASSPGSGRIEQYF. CDR3 bases: TGTGCCAGCTCACCCGGCTCAGGGCGGATCGAGCAGTACTTC.

J is TRBJ2-2 and V is TRBV6-4; perhaps TRBD2 as D (6 bases). V lost 5 bases to trimming and J lost 0 bases, with 10 bases between them. The V gene's germline CDR1 is MRHNA and CDR2 SNTAGT. The CDR3 length is 15 residues. CDR3 nucleotide sequence: TGTGCCAGCAGTCGGGAGACAGCGAACACCGGGGAGCTGTTTTTT. Translated: CASSRETANTGELFF.

The rearrangement joins TRBV7-2 to TRBJ1-6, with a tentative D call TRBD1 (5 bases). CDR1 is SGHTA and CDR2 is FQGNSA in the germline V gene. CDR3 size: 16 residues. With 1 base removed from V and 11 bases from J, the gap between germline ends came to 18 bases. For the CDR3, the DNA is TGTGCCAGCAGCTTAGGGGGGAGAGGAACGGCGGCACCCCTCCACTTT. Amino acids: CASSLGGRGTAAPLHF.

The chain joins TRBV7-2 to TRBJ2-5; 10 nucleotides line up with TRBD2. Germline loops: CDR1 SGHTA, CDR2 FQGNSA. The CDR3 is 14 amino acids. Trimming took 4 bases from V and 3 from J; bases not matched to a gene: 2. The CDR3 DNA reads as TGTGCCAGCAGCTCTAGCGGGGGAAAAGAGACCCAGTACTTC. Translated, it gives CASSSSGGKETQYF. Combining the CDR3 with reference TRBV7-2 and TRBJ2-5 gives the whole variable domain GAGVSQSPSNKVTEKGKDVELRCDPISGHTALYWYRQSLGQGLEFLIYFQGNSAPDKSGLPSDRFSAERTGGSVSTLTIQRTQQEDSAVYLCASSSSGGKETQYFGPGTRLLVL.

The V and J genes are TRBV7-2 and TRBJ2-2, with a weak D call TRBD1 (5 bases). CDR3 size: 13 residues. The V gene lost 2 bases and the J gene lost 4 bases, with 5 bases spanning the gap. Germline V gene data show CDR1 as SGHTA and CDR2 as FQGNSA. CDR3 coding DNA: TGTGCCAGCAGCTTAAGGGGCACCGGGGAGCTGTTTTTT. Translated: CASSLRGTGELFF.

Comment on this clone: The same CDR3 arises from other DNA sequences in this sample as well. The CDR3 loop reads CASSLSMNTEAFF. The CDR3 DNA sequence: TGTGCCAGCAGCTTATCGATGAACACTGAAGCTTTCTTT. The rearrangement links TRBV7-2 to TRBJ1-1; D ambiguous. The CDR3 is made up of 13 amino acids. Trimming stripped 2 bases from V and 0 bases from J, with 4 bases between. Per the germline V gene, CDR1 is SGHTA and CDR2 is FQGNSA.

The chain employs TRBV5-4 and TRBJ2-3, with D maybe TRBD2 (7 bases). Looked up from germline, CDR1 is SGHNT and CDR2 is YYREEE (reference sequence). The CDR3 spans 15 residues. V shed 1 base and J shed 4 bases, with 13 bases lying between them. CDR3 sequence reads: CASSLRGAGADTQYF. CDR3 in DNA: TGTGCCAGCAGCTTGCGGGGGGCGGGGGCAGATACGCAGTATTTT.

This clone was observed a single time. The gene calls are TRBV29-1 and TRBJ2-7; no clear D gene. CDR1 SQVTM and CDR2 ANQGSEA come from the germline V gene. V was pared by 4 bases and J by 7 bases, with 8 bases between. CDR3 length: 10 residues. CDR3 nucleotide sequence: TGCAGCGTTGGAGATCGGGAGCAGTACTTC. This sequence encodes CSVGDREQYF.

CDR3 nucleotides: TGTGCCTGGAGGCGGACAGGTTTCTCTGAAGCTTTCTTT. This codes for CAWRRTGFSEAFF. The chain recombines TRBV30 with TRBJ1-1, with 7 bases identical to TRBD1. The CDR3 spans 13 residues. Germline assignment: CDR1 GTSNPN and CDR2 SVGIG (reference sequence). Trimming at V came to 3 bases and at J to 6 bases, leaving 7 bases not matched to a gene.

This chain connects TRBV2 to TRBJ1-5, with D possibly being TRBD1 (5 bases). The CDR3 is 13 residues long. The V end lost 4 bases, the J end lost 7 bases, and 11 bases lay between the germline ends. Germline V CDR1 and CDR2: SNHLY, FYNNEI. CDR3 nucleotide sequence: TGTGCCAGCAGTGCAAGGGGAGGGCAGCCCCAGCATTTT. It codes for CASSARGGQPQHF.

The chain uses TRBV13 and TRBJ1-1; 7 nucleotides line up with TRBD1. This CDR3 has 14 residues. J gave up 2 bases and V 5 bases, and 5 bases lay outside the gene matches. Germline V gene sequence: CDR1 PRHDT, CDR2 FYEKMQ (reference sequence). The DNA of the CDR3 is TGTGCCAGCAGCCCCGGGGACAGCAACACTGAAGCTTTCTTT. This sequence encodes CASSPGDSNTEAFF. Filled out from reference TRBV13 and TRBJ1-1, the complete variable domain reads AAGVIQSPRHLIKEKRETATLKCYPIPRHDTVYWYQQGPGQDPQFLISFYEKMQSDKGSIPDRFSAQQFSDYHSELNMSSLELGDSALYFCASSPGDSNTEAFFGQGTRLTVV.

The CDR3 loop reads CASSTISNQPQHF. In nucleotides, the CDR3 is TGTGCCAGTAGTACGATTAGCAATCAGCCCCAGCATTTT. This chain links TRBV19 with TRBJ1-5, with D unclear. CDR1 LNHDA and CDR2 SQIVND come from the germline V gene (reference sequence). Trimming left V 4 bases short and J 0 bases short, with 4 bases between. There are 13 residues in the CDR3.

The chain couples TRBV6-4 to TRBJ1-1, with unresolved D. The CDR3 runs 11 residues. V was pared by 3 bases and J by 5 bases, with 4 bases between. The germline CDR1 and CDR2 sequences are MRHNA and SNTAGT. The CDR3 spells CASSDGTEAFF. The CDR3 nucleotides read TGTGCCAGCAGTGATGGAACTGAAGCTTTCTTT.

For this clone: The same CDR3 also results from other DNA sequences found in this sample. This rearrangement joins TRBV7-9 to TRBJ2-7, with unresolved D. The CDR3 runs 12 residues. V gave up 5 bases and J gave up 3 bases, with 8 bases separating them. The germline gives CDR1 SEHNR, CDR2 FQNEAQ (reference sequence). CDR3 DNA sequence: TGTGCCAGCAGCCTAACGATCTACGAGCAGTACTTC. It yields the protein CASSLTIYEQYF.

The chain recombines TRBV29-1 with TRBJ1-4; D perhaps matches TRBD1 (5 bases). Germline CDR1 SQVTM, CDR2 ANQGSEA. Trimming removed 6 bases at V and 3 bases at J, with 8 bases between. The CDR3 covers 12 residues. The CDR3 is CSVGRANEKLFF. The CDR3 DNA sequence: TGCAGCGTGGGCAGGGCTAATGAAAAACTGTTTTTT.

The V and J genes are TRBV6-6 and TRBJ2-3, with 9 bases aligning to TRBD1. In germline, CDR1 is MNHNY, CDR2 SVGAGI (reference sequence). The CDR3 contains 15 residues. V trimming: 6 bases; J trimming: 4 bases; junction bases outside the gene matches: 8. The CDR3 region has the DNA TGTGCCAGCAGCTCCGGGACAGGGCATGCAGATACGCAGTATTTT. As protein: CASSSGTGHADTQYF.

The chain uses TRBV7-2 and TRBJ2-7; tentative D call: TRBD2 (5 bases). The V gene lost 5 bases and the J gene lost 3 bases, with 8 bases spanning the gap. Germline assignment: CDR1 SGHTA and CDR2 FQGNSA. The CDR3 consists of 12 residues. The CDR3 coding sequence is TGTGCCAGCAGCCTACGGGACTACGAGCAGTACTTC. Its protein is CASSLRDYEQYF. The full variable domain, completed using reference TRBV7-2 and TRBJ2-7, is GAGVSQSPSNKVTEKGKDVELRCDPISGHTALYWYRQSLGQGLEFLIYFQGNSAPDKSGLPSDRFSAERTGGSVSTLTIQRTQQEDSAVYLCASSLRDYEQYFGPGTRLTVT.

This clone appeared a single time. The chain is built from TRBV5-8 and TRBJ1-6; D unclear. Germline CDR1 SGHTS, CDR2 YDEGEE. The ends were cut back, 1 base at V and 6 bases at J, with 14 bases in the middle. CDR3 length equals 16 residues. The CDR3 is CASSLMNTVRNSPLHF. The CDR3 coding sequence is TGTGCCAGCAGCTTGATGAACACAGTCCGTAATTCACCCCTCCACTTT.

The chain employs TRBV4-1 and TRBJ1-1; no clear D gene. This CDR3 has 15 residues. V was cut by 0 bases and J by 0 bases, with 8 bases left in between. Germline CDR1 is MGHRA and CDR2 is YSYEKL. For the CDR3, the DNA is TGCGCCAGCAGCCAAGATTACGGGGTGAACACTGAAGCTTTCTTT. Encoded protein: CASSQDYGVNTEAFF.

The gene calls are TRBV19 and TRBJ1-2; unclear D gene. Trimming took 1 base from V and 8 from J, leaving 11 bases between them. Germline V gene data show CDR1 as LNHDA and CDR2 as SQIVND (reference sequence). The CDR3 totals 13 residues. The CDR3 is CASSIGAAGGYTF. CDR3 sequence (DNA): TGTGCCAGTAGTATAGGCGCGGCCGGCGGCTACACCTTC.

The chain combines TRBV11-3 with TRBJ2-7; 9 bases align to TRBD1. The CDR3 spans 18 residues. Germline assignment: CDR1 SGHNT and CDR2 YENEEA. V gave up 3 bases and J gave up 5 bases; unmatched junction bases: 17. DNA of the CDR3: TGTGCCAGCAGCTTGAGCACGTGGGGACAGGGAAAAACCCACGAGCAGTACTTC. It specifies CASSLSTWGQGKTHEQYF.

The rearrangement links TRBV25-1 to TRBJ2-2; D not resolved. The CDR3 covers 14 residues. CDR1 MGHDK and CDR2 SYGVNS come from the germline V gene. The V gene lost 0 bases and the J gene lost 6 bases, with 8 bases spanning the gap. This chain's CDR3 is CASSEYIGPGELFF. CDR3 DNA: TGTGCCAGCAGTGAATATATAGGGCCCGGGGAGCTGTTTTTT.

This chain links TRBV6-5 with TRBJ1-1; 8 bases map to TRBD1. The CDR3 extends over 13 amino acids. The germline V gene has CDR1 MNHEY and CDR2 SVGAGI. V lost 5 bases to trimming and J lost 8 bases; unmatched junction nucleotides: 7. In DNA, the CDR3 is TGTGCCAGCAGTAAGACCTACAGGGGGGAAGCTTTCTTT. Encoded protein: CASSKTYRGEAFF.

The V and J genes are TRBV11-2 and TRBJ1-2; possibly TRBD1 for D (5 bases). CDR3 length: 14 residues. Germline V gives CDR1 SGHAT, CDR2 FQNNGV. The V gene lost 5 bases and the J gene lost 0 bases, with 10 bases spanning the gap. The CDR3 DNA is TGTGCCAGCAGCGTTTCGACAGCTAACTATGGCTACACCTTC. As protein: CASSVSTANYGYTF.

The rearrangement uses TRBV7-2 and TRBJ1-5; D not certain. V gave up 2 bases and J gave up 4 bases, with 6 bases separating them. The germline gives CDR1 SGHTA, CDR2 FQGNSA. The CDR3 is 13 amino acids. DNA for the CDR3: TGTGCCAGCAGCTTATACACGAATCAGCCCCAGCATTTT. Translation: CASSLYTNQPQHF. Variable domain in full (rest from reference TRBV7-2 and TRBJ1-5): GAGVSQSPSNKVTEKGKDVELRCDPISGHTALYWYRQSLGQGLEFLIYFQGNSAPDKSGLPSDRFSAERTGGSVSTLTIQRTQQEDSAVYLCASSLYTNQPQHFGDGTRLSIL.

The chain couples TRBV29-1 to TRBJ2-3; 10 bases agree with TRBD2. This CDR3 is 13 amino acids long. V lost 4 bases and J lost 8; bases outside the gene matches: 6. In germline, CDR1 is SQVTM, CDR2 ANQGSEA. CDR3 in amino acids: CSVVVSGGFTQYF. The CDR3 DNA sequence: TGCAGCGTTGTAGTTAGCGGGGGGTTTACGCAGTATTTT.